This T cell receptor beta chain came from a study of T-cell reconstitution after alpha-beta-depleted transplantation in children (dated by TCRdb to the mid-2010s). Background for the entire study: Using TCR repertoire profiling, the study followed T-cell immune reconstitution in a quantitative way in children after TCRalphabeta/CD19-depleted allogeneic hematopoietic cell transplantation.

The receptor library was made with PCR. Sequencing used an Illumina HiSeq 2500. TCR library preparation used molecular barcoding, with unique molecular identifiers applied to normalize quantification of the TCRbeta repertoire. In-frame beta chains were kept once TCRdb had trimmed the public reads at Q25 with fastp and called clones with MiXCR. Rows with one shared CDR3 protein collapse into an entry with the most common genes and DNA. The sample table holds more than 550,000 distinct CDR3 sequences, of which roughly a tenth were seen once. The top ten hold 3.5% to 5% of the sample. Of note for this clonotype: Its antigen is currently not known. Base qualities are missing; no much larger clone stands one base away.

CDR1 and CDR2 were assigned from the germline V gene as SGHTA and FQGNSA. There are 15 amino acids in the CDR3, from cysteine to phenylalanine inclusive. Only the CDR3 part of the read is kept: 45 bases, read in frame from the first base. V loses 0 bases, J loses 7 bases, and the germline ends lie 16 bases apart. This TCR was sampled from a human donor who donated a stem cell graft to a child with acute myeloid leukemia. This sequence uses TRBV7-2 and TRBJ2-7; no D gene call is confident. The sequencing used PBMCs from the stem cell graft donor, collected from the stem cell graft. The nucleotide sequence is TGTGCCAGCAGCTTAGCGCTCACCACCTCTGGAGAGCAGTACTTC. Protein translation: CASSLALTTSGEQYF.